This TCR beta chain was sequenced in a study of blood T cell repertoires in COVID-19. As for the study in general: Whether acute or convalescent, the COVID-19 samples came from the United States, Italy and Spain. T cells, B-cell-depleted T cells, or PBMCs supplied cDNA or gDNA.

Germline loops: CDR1 SGDLS, CDR2 YYNGEE. The V gene end was trimmed by 4 bases and the J gene end by 8 bases; junction bases not matched to a gene: 11. The CDR3 consists of 14 residues. In the authors' methods: For nucleated cells, counts were estimated from reference gene primer amplification. Assay: immunoSEQ multiplex PCR; the TCRdb copy retains only in-frame clones and omits some. From that table come the V and J calls and clone size; the DNA was used to work out D and trimming. The sample lists roughly 170,000 clones, under 85% seen once, with roughly 7.1% in the top ten. The chain combines TRBV9 with TRBJ1-2; TRBD1 matches at 7 bases. Sequencing input: peripheral blood. This sequence was found in a human donor in a cohort sampled during active COVID-19. DNA for the CDR3: TGTGCCAGCAGCCCGTCGACAGGGTGGTACGGCTACACCTTC. It is translated as CASSPSTGWYGYTF.